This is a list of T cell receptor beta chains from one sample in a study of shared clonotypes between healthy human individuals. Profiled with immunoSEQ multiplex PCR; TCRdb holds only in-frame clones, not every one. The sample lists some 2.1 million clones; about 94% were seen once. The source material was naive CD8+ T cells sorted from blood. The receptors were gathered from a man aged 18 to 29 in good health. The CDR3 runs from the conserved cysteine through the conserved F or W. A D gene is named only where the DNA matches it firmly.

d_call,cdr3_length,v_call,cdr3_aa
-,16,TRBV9,CASNSLPDRASTEAFF
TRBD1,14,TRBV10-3,CAISDRDRGHEQYF
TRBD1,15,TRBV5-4,CASSPGTDYWTEAFF
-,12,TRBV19,CASSLTGSEQYF
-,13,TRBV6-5,CATRTPEGEKLFF
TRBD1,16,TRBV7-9,CASSLNSGDRALEQFF
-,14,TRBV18,CASSPQERGSPLHF
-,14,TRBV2,CATPRAGVYDEQYF
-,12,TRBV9,CASSVDLGEQYF
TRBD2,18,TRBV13,CASSLALAGGTSTDTQYF
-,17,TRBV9,CASSVPERGPNTGELFF
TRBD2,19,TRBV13,CASSIGLAGGPGGTDTQYF
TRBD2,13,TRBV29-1,CSVETSGTYEQYF
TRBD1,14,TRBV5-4,CASSSLGTAYEQYF
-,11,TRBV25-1,CASSSLSTQYF
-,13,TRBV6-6,CASSWTSTDTQYF
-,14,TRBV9,CASSFTGSSYEQYF
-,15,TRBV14,CASSQEAATYNEQFF
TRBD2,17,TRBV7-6,CASSLVGWREELNTQYF
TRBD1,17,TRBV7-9,CASSLAGTGPTNYGYTF
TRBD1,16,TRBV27,CASSLLGHRGNTEAFF
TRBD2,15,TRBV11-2,CASSSVAGESYEQYF
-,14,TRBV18,CASSPLGAGTEAFF
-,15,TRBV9,CASSVGSGGIYEQYF
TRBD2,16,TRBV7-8,CASSLVVSGTGETQYF
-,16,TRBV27,CASSLWSSGAGYGYTF
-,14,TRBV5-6,CASSFGTTYNEQFF